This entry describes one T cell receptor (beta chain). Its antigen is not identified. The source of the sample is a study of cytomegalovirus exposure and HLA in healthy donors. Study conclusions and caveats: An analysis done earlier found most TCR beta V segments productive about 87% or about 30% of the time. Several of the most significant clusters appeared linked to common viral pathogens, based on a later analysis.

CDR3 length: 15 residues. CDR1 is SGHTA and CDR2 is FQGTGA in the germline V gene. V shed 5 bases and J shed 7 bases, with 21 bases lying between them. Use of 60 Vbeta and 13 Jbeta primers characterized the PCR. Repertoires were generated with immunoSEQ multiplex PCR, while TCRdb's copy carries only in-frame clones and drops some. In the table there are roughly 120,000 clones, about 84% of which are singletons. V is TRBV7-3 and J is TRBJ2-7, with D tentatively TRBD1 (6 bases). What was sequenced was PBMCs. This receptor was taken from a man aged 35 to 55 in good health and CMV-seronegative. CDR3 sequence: CASSKQGWGPDEQYF. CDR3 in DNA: TGTGCCAGCAGCAAGCAGGGTTGGGGGCCTGATGAGCAGTACTTC.